This T cell receptor beta chain was sequenced during a study of control samples from healthy donors and cancer patients. The CDR3 covers 14 residues. V dropped 5 bases and J dropped 4; count of bases not matched to a gene: 6. Germline V CDR1 and CDR2: LNHDA, SQIVND (reference sequence). Assay: immunoSEQ multiplex PCR; the TCRdb copy retains only in-frame clones and omits some. The sample carries about 100,000 clones, roughly 90% recorded once. The chain carries TRBV19 and TRBJ1-2; TRBD1 agrees at 8 bases. The clonotype was recovered from a woman in her forties or fifties in good health. Material: blood. The DNA of the CDR3 is TGTGCCAGTAGTGTCCGACAGGGGAGCTATGGCTACACCTTC. It is translated as CASSVRQGSYGYTF.